The entry below gives a single TCR beta chain sequence along with its context. Original processing methods: Researchers report that nucleated cell counts were estimated from reference gene primer amplification. The protocol was immunoSEQ multiplex PCR, while the TCRdb copy is restricted to in-frame clones and leaves out a portion. Clone size and the V and J calls come from that table; the DNA yielded D and trimming. The data contain some 240,000 clones, 75% to 85% of them singletons. The CDR3 covers 14 residues. Germline CDR1 LNHDA, CDR2 SQIVND (reference sequence). With V trimmed by 2 bases and J by 8 bases, 7 bases remained unmatched. The source of the sample is a study of blood T cell repertoires in COVID-19. Overall study: Sites in the United States, Italy and Spain provided acute and convalescent COVID-19 samples. T cells, B-cell-depleted T cells, or PBMCs supplied cDNA or gDNA.

The clonotype originates from a woman aged 55-70 years with active or convalescent COVID-19. The sample consisted of peripheral blood. The chain uses TRBV19 and TRBJ2-7, with TRBD1 matching over 9 bases. CDR3 sequence reads: CASSISDRGSQQYF. The DNA for the CDR3 is TGTGCCAGTAGTATAAGCGACAGGGGGTCCCAGCAGTACTTC.